The rows below give T cell receptor beta chains drawn from one sample of a study of cytomegalovirus exposure and HLA in healthy donors. The method was immunoSEQ multiplex PCR; TCRdb's version includes in-frame clones alone and lacks a portion of them. The data show 120,000 to 150,000 clones, roughly three quarters seen once. Sequencing was carried out using PBMCs. The receptors originated from a woman aged 45-60 years in good health and CMV-seronegative. The CDR3 runs from the conserved cysteine through the conserved F or W. A D gene is named only where the DNA matches it firmly. Clone size is shown for a subset of rows, as once, few, many or a class of expanded clone.

NA TRBJ2-3 TRBD2 TRBV10-3 TGTGCCATCATCCAGCGGGGGTTAGCAGATACGCAGTATTTT CAIIQRGLADTQYF
NA TRBJ2-5 TRBD2 TRBV5-4 TGTGCCAGCAGCTACCTTTTTGCGGGGGGAGAGACCCAGTACTTC CASSYLFAGGETQYF
NA TRBJ1-4 TRBD1 TRBV15 TGTGCCACCAGCAGAGACCAATCCGGGACAGGAAATGAAAAACTGTTTTTT CATSRDQSGTGNEKLFF
NA TRBJ2-7 NA TRBV27 TGCCTGAGCTCCTACGAGCAGTACTTC CLSSYEQYF
few TRBJ2-3 NA TRBV7-3 TGTGCCAGCAGCTTAGGGCCAACTAGCACAGATACGCAGTATTTT CASSLGPTSTDTQYF
NA TRBJ2-7 TRBD2 TRBV18 TGTGCCAGCTCACCAGGGGAGGGCGAGCAGTACTTC CASSPGEGEQYF
NA TRBJ1-6 NA TRBV30 TGTGCCCTGTGGCGGCCTCCCTTGGATTCACCCCTCCACTTT CALWRPPLDSPLHF
NA TRBJ2-7 NA TRBV10-3 TGTGCCATCAGGAACCCCGGAACCTGGCGGGAAGGTGGGCAGTACTTC CAIRNPGTWREGGQYF
few TRBJ1-5 NA TRBV7-8 TGTGCCAGCAGTGCGGTCGGGGTACTCCCGCCTGGGGATCAGCCCCAGCATTTT CASSAVGVLPPGDQPQHF
NA TRBJ2-5 NA TRBV7-3 TGTGCCAGCGCCAGGGGCGACCAAGAGACCCAGTACTTC CASARGDQETQYF
NA TRBJ1-2 TRBD1 TRBV7-9 TGTGCCAGCAGCCACCGGGACAGGGGGCGCGTTGGCTATGGCTACACCTTC CASSHRDRGRVGYGYTF
few TRBJ2-1 TRBD2 TRBV9 TGTGCCAGCGGCGGACCCGGGGGGATATCCTACAATGAGCAGTTCTTC CASGGPGGISYNEQFF
medium-sized TRBJ1-1 TRBD1 TRBV30 TGTGCCTGGGGGACAGGGACTTTGAACACTGAAGCTTTCTTT CAWGTGTLNTEAFF
NA TRBJ2-5 TRBD2 TRBV11-2 TGTGCCAGCAGCTTAGGGTCGCGGGGGGGAGGAGAGACCCAGTACTTC CASSLGSRGGGETQYF
NA TRBJ1-5 TRBD1 TRBV2 TGTGCCAGCAGTGAAATTGGACAGGTAAACCAGCCCCAGCATTTT CASSEIGQVNQPQHF
NA TRBJ1-4 NA TRBV6-6 TGTGCCAGCAGTTACTCGGGGGCCTCTAATGAAAAACTGTTTTTT CASSYSGASNEKLFF